The 13 T cell receptor beta chains given below trace back to one sample, sequenced in a study of tumor-infiltrating lymphocytes in primary liver carcinoma. Blood RNA originated from unsorted whole blood, with germline DNA additionally extracted. The investigators made TCR beta cDNA from roughly 0.55 ug total RNA, using a constant-region primer. Slightly modified ARM-PCR with three nested multiplex PCR rounds yielded TCR beta libraries. Each of the first two PCR rounds ran approximately 11 cycles with TRBV1-TRBV30 forward and C-beta reverse primers. TCRdb reanalysed the multiplex PCR reads using MiXCR and keeps one entry per CDR3 protein. This sample has about 300,000 distinct CDR3 sequences; roughly 60% occur once, and the top ten carry about 9.4%. The sequenced sample consisted of peripheral blood. The receptors originated from a middle-aged man with primary liver carcinoma and hepatitis B virus infection.

Only a few counts were recorded for this clonotype. This chain connects TRBV5-1 to TRBJ2-5; perhaps TRBD1 as D (6 bases). Deletions cut 4 bases from V and 5 bases from J, with 15 bases between. Germline V CDR1 and CDR2: SGHRS, YFSETQ. The CDR3 totals 14 residues. The CDR3 is CASSPDRVRETQYF. The CDR3 DNA reads TGCGCCAGCAGCCCGGACAGAGTACGGGAGACCCAGTACTTC.

At least ten counts were recorded for this clonotype. The chain is built from TRBV12-3 or TRBV12-4 and TRBJ2-1; 7 bases are a match to TRBD1. J gave up 6 bases and V 9 bases, and 11 bases lay outside the gene matches. This CDR3 has 14 amino acids. CDR3 DNA sequence: TGTGCCAGTACCTTTCAGGGGGACGTCAATGAGCAGTTCTTC. Translation gives CASTFQGDVNEQFF.

Comments on this clonotype: Just one base apart from a much larger clone, this may be a read error. The V and J genes are TRBV10-3 and TRBJ2-7; 15 bases are shared with TRBD2. Germline CDR1 is ENHRY and CDR2 is SYGVKD. The junction had 6 bases not matched to a gene; V was cut back by 2 bases and J by 10 bases. CDR3 length equals 15 residues. The CDR3 DNA is TGTGCCATCAGTGAGGGGACTAGCGGGAGGCCCGATCAGTACTTC. Its protein is CAISEGTSGRPDQYF.

With respect to this clonotype: Given a much more abundant clone one base away, this may be a read error. The V gene is TRBV29-1, the J gene TRBJ2-2, with a weak D call TRBD2 (6 bases). The CDR3 runs to 14 residues. The germline gives CDR1 SQVTM, CDR2 ANQGSEA. The CDR3 reads CCGAGLTNTGELFF. Here the CDR3 DNA reads TGCTGCGGGGCGGGACTCACGAACACCGGGGAGCTGTTTTTT.

As DNA, the CDR3 is TGCGCCAGCAGCTTGGGGGACCTAGAGACCCAGTACTTC. Translating it yields CASSLGDLETQYF. The J gene is TRBJ2-5, the V gene TRBV5-1; D tentatively reads TRBD1 or TRBD2 (5 bases each). CDR1 and CDR2 from the germline V gene are SGHRS and YFSETQ. CDR3 size: 13 residues. V shed 0 bases and J shed 4 bases, with 7 bases lying between them. Together with reference TRBV5-1 and TRBJ2-5, the CDR3 gives the full variable domain: KAGVTQTPRYLIKTRGQQVTLSCSPISGHRSVSWYQQTPGQGLQFLFEYFSETQRNKGNFPGRFSGRQFSNSRSEMNVSTLELGDSALYLCASSLGDLETQYFGPGTRLLVL.

The rearrangement links TRBV6-2 or TRBV6-3 to TRBJ2-7; the match to TRBD1 covers 11 bases. V lost 0 bases, J lost 2 bases, and 9 bases stayed unmatched. The CDR3 length is 18 residues. In germline, CDR1 is MNHEY, CDR2 SVGEGT. CDR3 amino acids: CASSYSPWDRGDPYEQYF. The CDR3 DNA follows: TGTGCCAGCAGTTACTCCCCGTGGGACAGGGGGGACCCCTACGAGCAGTACTTC.

J is TRBJ2-1 and V is TRBV7-8; 9 nucleotides match TRBD1. The germline gives CDR1 SGHVS, CDR2 FQNEAQ. This CDR3 comprises 17 residues. The CDR3 DNA follows: TGTGTCAGTAGCCCCCGACAGGGGGTGACCTCCTACAATGAGCAGTTCTTC. Protein sequence: CVSSPRQGVTSYNEQFF.

This clonotype has a handful of counts. V and J are TRBV6-2 or TRBV6-3 and TRBJ1-3, with D unresolved. Trimming took 0 bases from V and 1 from J, leaving 4 bases between them. The germline gives CDR1 MNHEY, CDR2 SVGEGT. This CDR3 contains 14 residues. The CDR3 region has the DNA TGTGCCAGCAGTTACTCGGGTTCTGGAAACACCATATATTTT. Translating it yields CASSYSGSGNTIYF.

The chain couples TRBV5-1 to TRBJ2-5; 7 bases line up with TRBD1. CDR3 length equals 15 residues. The V gene's germline CDR1 is SGHRS and CDR2 YFSETQ. J was trimmed by 1 base and V by 6 bases; bases with no gene match: 9. The CDR3 coding sequence is TGCGCCAGCAACCACGACAGGGTTGGCCAAGAGACCCAGTACTTC. It yields the protein CASNHDRVGQETQYF.

The chain employs TRBV12-3 or TRBV12-4 and TRBJ2-7; TRBD2 aligns across 7 bases. The V and J ends lost 3 bases and 7 bases, in that order; junction bases with no gene match: 9. The CDR3 spans 14 residues. The CDR3 DNA reads TGTGCCAGCAGTTTGGGGGGGTTCTCAGGGGAGCAGTACTTC. Its translation: CASSLGGFSGEQYF.

Comments on this clonotype: Just one base apart from a much larger clone, this may be a read error. CDR3 sequence reads: CASSTTRPFNEHFF. DNA for the CDR3: TGTGCCAGCAGTACGACTAGACCGTTCAATGAGCATTTCTTC. The chain combines TRBV6-2 or TRBV6-3 with TRBJ2-1; weak D call: TRBD2 (6 bases). The CDR3 has 14 amino acids. The germline gives CDR1 MNHEY, CDR2 SVGEGT.

About this clonotype: One junction end does not reproduce the germline sequence, and a read error may be involved. The rearrangement links TRBV5-1 to TRBJ1-1, with TRBD1 matching 7 bases. Per germline, CDR1 SGHRS and CDR2 YFSETQ. This CDR3 has 16 amino acids. Written as DNA, the CDR3 is TGCGCCGGCAGCTTGGGTCCGGGACAGCTGAACACTGAAGCTTTCTTT. As protein: CAGSLGPGQLNTEAFF.

The chain is built from TRBV6-5 and TRBJ1-5, with D unresolved. Germline CDR1 reads MNHEY; CDR2 reads SVGAGI. Trimming stripped 4 bases from V and 7 bases from J, with 17 bases between. The CDR3 sequence is 15 residues long. Written as DNA, the CDR3 is TGTGCCAGCAGTTCTCAGGTGGGAAGGTTCCAGCCCCAGCATTTT. This gives the protein CASSSQVGRFQPQHF.